What follows is one T cell receptor beta chain and its context. At one end the junction does not follow the germline gene, possibly because of a read error. Starting from around 0.45 ug of total RNA, TCR beta cDNA was produced with a primer in the constant region. Investigators got TCR beta libraries out of three nested multiplex PCR rounds, done with slightly modified ARM-PCR. Each of the first two PCR rounds ran approximately 10 cycles with TRBV1-TRBV30 forward and C-beta reverse primers. TCRdb called the multiplex PCR reads again in MiXCR, with one record for every CDR3 protein. The profile shows 180,000 or so distinct CDR3 sequences, less than 65% of them singletons. The CDR3 loop spans 16 amino acids. The germline CDR1 and CDR2 sequences are MNHNY and SVGAGI (reference sequence). These data are taken from a study of tumor-infiltrating lymphocytes in primary liver carcinoma. For blood RNA, unsorted whole blood served as the source, and germline DNA was extracted too.

The sequencing input was peripheral blood. The chain links TRBV6-6 to TRBJ2-4; 9 nucleotides line up with TRBD1. This receptor was identified in a man in his forties with primary liver carcinoma and hepatitis B virus infection. The CDR3 DNA sequence: TGTGCCAGCAGTTACCCCAAGGGACAGGGCGGTTACATTCTGTACTTC. Residues: CASSYPKGQGGYILYF.